A selection of T cell receptor beta chains follows, all from one sample in a study of post-analysis software for immune sequencing data. In TCRdb, the PCR reads were re-called with MiXCR into one record per CDR3 protein. The sample has over 150,000 distinct CDR3 sequences; approximately 30% are singletons. Sequencing input: blood. Receptors originate from a girl aged 5-17 years with multiple sclerosis. The CDR3 runs from the conserved cysteine through the conserved F or W. D genes are given only for firm matches. Only some rows state a clone size, as once, few, many or a class for expanded clones.

V gene	clone size	J gene	D gene	CDR3 protein	CDR3 DNA
TRBV19	few	TRBJ2-1	-	CASSIGLRDYNEQFF	TGTGCCAGTAGTATAGGATTGCGGGACTACAATGAGCAGTTCTTC
TRBV5-1	-	TRBJ2-7	-	CACGFQGSHYEQYF	TGCGCCTGCGGCTTTCAGGGGTCCCACTACGAGCAGTACTTC
TRBV7-6	-	TRBJ2-5	-	CTSSLRGAEETQYF	TGTACCAGCAGCTTAAGGGGGGCGGAAGAGACCCAGTACTTC
TRBV27	many	TRBJ2-5	-	CASVIGGGETQYF	TGTGCCAGCGTCATCGGAGGGGGCGAGACCCAGTACTTC
TRBV9	-	TRBJ1-2	-	CASSPGPGGAGVYNGYTF	TGTGCCAGCAGCCCAGGACCGGGGGGGGCAGGGGTCTATAATGGCTACACCTTC
TRBV9	few	TRBJ2-3	-	CASSVASGPPDTQYF	TGTGCCAGCAGCGTAGCTTCCGGACCCCCAGATACGCAGTATTTT
TRBV7-6	-	TRBJ2-7	-	CASGSTYEQYF	TGTGCCAGTGGGAGTACCTACGAGCAGTACTTC
TRBV5-1	many	TRBJ2-1	TRBD2	CASSSEGLAGEGEQFF	TGCGCCAGCAGCTCGGAAGGGCTAGCGGGAGAAGGAGAGCAGTTCTTC
TRBV30	-	TRBJ2-1	-	CAWSMGAYNEQFF	TGTGCCTGGAGTATGGGTGCCTACAATGAGCAGTTCTTC
TRBV5-1	many	TRBJ2-1	TRBD2	CASSLNYPGTSGPEQFF	TGCGCCAGCAGCTTGAATTATCCGGGGACTAGCGGTCCTGAGCAGTTCTTC
TRBV18	few	TRBJ2-3	-	CASSPPHLTDTQYF	TGTGCCAGCTCACCACCCCACCTTACAGATACGCAGTATTTT
TRBV6-4	many	TRBJ2-1	TRBD2	CASSLSGSNNEQFF	TGTGCCAGCAGTCTTAGCGGGAGCAACAATGAGCAGTTCTTC
TRBV29-1	few	TRBJ2-1	TRBD2	CSVATQKGTSGIRNEQFF	TGCAGCGTTGCAACACAAAAAGGGACTAGCGGGATCAGGAATGAGCAGTTCTTC
TRBV30	-	TRBJ1-1	TRBD1	CAWRDALTGRNTEAFF	TGTGCCTGGAGGGATGCCTTGACAGGGAGGAACACTGAAGCTTTCTTT
TRBV2	many	TRBJ2-7	-	CASSPWGRDSDEQYF	TGTGCCAGCAGTCCCTGGGGGCGGGACTCGGACGAGCAGTACTTC
TRBV20-1	many	TRBJ2-7	-	CSARDFPVTAQGSYEQYF	TGCAGTGCTAGAGATTTCCCGGTCACGGCCCAAGGGTCCTACGAGCAGTACTTC
TRBV12-5	-	TRBJ1-1	TRBD1	CASGEGTVPMNTEAFF	TGTGCTAGTGGAGAGGGGACAGTTCCTATGAACACTGAAGCTTTCTTT
TRBV15	many	TRBJ2-1	TRBD2	CATSREGGTSGNEQFF	TGTGCCACCAGCAGGGAGGGTGGAACTAGCGGGAATGAGCAGTTCTTC
TRBV20-1	few	TRBJ2-3	TRBD2	CSADAGTSRTDTQYF	TGCAGTGCTGATGCCGGGACTAGCAGAACAGATACGCAGTATTTT
TRBV6-5	many	TRBJ2-7	TRBD1	CASSSDRDPYEQYF	TGTGCCAGCAGTTCCGACAGGGACCCCTACGAGCAGTACTTC
TRBV20-1	many	TRBJ2-2	-	CSGIRNTGELFF	TGCAGTGGGATTAGAAACACCGGGGAGCTGTTTTTT
TRBV6-6	-	TRBJ2-5	TRBD2	CASSYETSGRVNEQYF	TGTGCCAGCAGTTACGAGACTAGCGGGAGGGTCAATGAGCAGTACTTC
TRBV20-1	many	TRBJ2-7	-	CSARAETSGPTYEQYF	TGCAGTGCTAGAGCCGAAACCAGCGGGCCGACCTACGAGCAGTACTTC
TRBV7-8	many	TRBJ2-3	TRBD2	CASSPGLASDTQYF	TGTGCCAGCAGCCCGGGACTAGCGTCAGATACGCAGTATTTT
TRBV2	many	TRBJ2-1	TRBD1	CASSKQGYNEQFF	TGTGCCAGCAGCAAACAGGGGTACAATGAGCAGTTCTTC
TRBV2	many	TRBJ2-7	-	CASRISYEQYF	TGTGCCAGCAGGATCTCCTACGAGCAGTACTTC
TRBV29-1	-	TRBJ2-5	-	CSVERQQETQYF	TGCAGCGTTGAACGACAGCAAGAGACCCAGTACTTC
TRBV28	-	TRBJ2-7	-	CASSLLGEQYF	TGTGCCAGCAGTTTATTGGGCGAGCAGTACTTC
TRBV15	many	TRBJ2-5	-	CATSRDLGDKTQYF	TGTGCCACCAGCAGAGATTTAGGGGATAAGACCCAGTACTTC
TRBV27	many	TRBJ2-1	-	CASGRFYNEQFF	TGTGCCAGCGGTAGATTTTACAATGAGCAGTTCTTC
TRBV30	few	TRBJ1-1	-	CAWGLMTNTEAFF	TGTGCCTGGGGCCTAATGACGAACACTGAAGCTTTCTTT
TRBV5-1	-	TRBJ2-6	TRBD2	CASSRGLAAQFISGANVLTF	TGCGCCAGCAGCCGGGGACTAGCAGCGCAATTTATCTCTGGGGCCAACGTCCTGACTTTC
TRBV7-9	few	TRBJ2-1	-	CASSPKFRQSSYNEQFF	TGTGCCAGCAGTCCGAAGTTTAGGCAGAGCTCCTACAATGAGCAGTTCTTC
TRBV4-1	once	TRBJ2-7	-	CAGSQGASYEQYF	TGCGCCGGCAGCCAAGGGGCTTCCTACGAGCAGTACTTC
TRBV7-2	-	TRBJ2-5	-	CASSPVSGTETQYF	TGTGCCAGCAGCCCCGTCTCCGGAACTGAGACCCAGTACTTC
TRBV5-1	-	TRBJ2-1	TRBD2	CASSLLISGNSNEQFF	TGCGCCAGCAGCTTGTTAATTAGCGGGAATAGCAATGAGCAGTTCTTC
TRBV5-1	-	TRBJ2-7	-	CASSFSRLLDEQYF	TGCGCCAGCAGCTTCAGCAGGTTACTGGACGAGCAGTACTTC
TRBV6-5	-	TRBJ1-1	-	CASSYQGLNTEAFF	TGTGCCAGCAGTTACCAGGGGCTGAACACTGAAGCTTTCTTT
TRBV13	many	TRBJ1-1	-	CASSPRDGRTEAFF	TGTGCCAGCAGCCCACGGGACGGACGCACTGAAGCTTTCTTT
TRBV10-3	many	TRBJ2-1	TRBD2	CATQLAGGDEQFF	TGTGCCACCCAACTAGCGGGAGGGGATGAGCAGTTCTTC
TRBV2	many	TRBJ2-1	-	CATPGNEQFF	TGTGCCACGCCGGGGAATGAGCAGTTCTTC
TRBV12-3/TRBV12-4	many	TRBJ2-7	TRBD1	CASSRRTGGSDEQYF	TGTGCCAGCAGCCGTAGGACAGGGGGGTCTGACGAGCAGTACTTC
TRBV12-3/TRBV12-4	-	TRBJ2-3	TRBD1	CASSTRDRATDTEYF	TGTGCCAGCAGTACCCGGGACAGGGCCACAGATACGGAGTATTTT
TRBV18	few	TRBJ2-1	-	CASSPRPLTGSYNEQFF	TGTGCCAGCTCACCAAGGCCTCTAACGGGCTCCTACAATGAGCAGTTCTTC
TRBV9	-	TRBJ2-5	-	CASSGSGTGPYQETQYF	TGTGCCAGCAGCGGTAGCGGGACAGGCCCGTACCAAGAGACCCAGTACTTC
TRBV21-1	-	TRBJ2-5	-	CASSKTPLGTAYQETQYF	TGTGCCAGCAGCAAAACCCCACTAGGGACAGCCTACCAAGAGACCCAGTACTTC
TRBV28	-	TRBJ2-4	-	CASSNPTSGGAKNIQYF	TGTGCCAGCAGCAATCCGACCAGTGGGGGGGCCAAAAACATTCAGTACTTC